The present T cell receptor beta chain was sequenced within a study of beta chain features in type 1 diabetes. Study outcomes and limitations: Moderate but significant shortening of TCRB CDR3s was recorded in all four CD4+ subsets from Type 1 diabetes patients.

Every participating donor gave one draw, a heparinised blood sample averaging about 110 mL. Turning to this clone: The antigen remains undetermined.

The whole isolated RNA underwent reverse transcription, so sequencing captured expressed TCRB transcripts. Sequencing of naive, central memory and regulatory T cell samples gave an average of roughly 4 million reads. Using immunoSEQ multiplex PCR, the repertoire was profiled, and TCRdb retains in-frame clones only, with some absent. The profile covers fewer than 900,000 clones, with roughly 15% appearing a single time and roughly 0.025% taken by the ten largest. The CDR3 extends over 15 amino acids. The V and J ends lost 9 bases and 6 bases respectively, with 21 bases between them. CDR1 and CDR2 from the germline V gene are SGHRS and YFSETQ.

The specimen was naive CD4+ T cells from blood. The clonotype originates from a woman aged 18-29 years in good health. The chain uses TRBV5-1 and TRBJ2-2; tentative D call: TRBD1 (5 bases). CDR3 sequence reads: CANWPSSEGAGELFF. In DNA, the CDR3 is TGCGCCAACTGGCCCTCCAGCGAAGGGGCCGGGGAGCTGTTTTTT.